Here is one T cell receptor beta chain with its context. Its specificity is not known. This sample was included in a study of T cell responses to AZD1222 COVID-19 vaccine. The CDR3 sequence is 15 residues long. Germline V gene sequence: CDR1 SNHLY, CDR2 FYNNEI. With 7 bases removed from V and 7 bases from J, the gap between germline ends came to 22 bases. Sequenced by immunoSEQ multiplex PCR; TCRdb stores in-frame clones only, minus some. The table shows 95,000 to 150,000 clones, with more than 80% occurring only once. General observations from the study: Two AZD1222 administrations were followed by greater Spike-specific TCR breadth and depth.

The chain recombines TRBV2 with TRBJ2-5; D may be TRBD2 (5 bases). This clonotype originated in an adult in good health. Sequenced material: peripheral blood, taken on day 0 of AZD1222 vaccination. CDR3 nucleotides: TGTGCCAGCAACGTCGGTCGAGGGCGAATCGGGACCCAGTACTTC. This sequence encodes CASNVGRGRIGTQYF. The full variable domain, in which reference TRBV2 and TRBJ2-5 provide the parts outside the CDR3, is EPEVTQTPSHQVTQMGQEVILRCVPISNHLYFYWYRQILGQKVEFLVSFYNNEISEKSEIFDDQFSVERPDGSNFTLKIRSTKLEDSAMYFCASNVGRGRIGTQYFGPGTRLLVL.